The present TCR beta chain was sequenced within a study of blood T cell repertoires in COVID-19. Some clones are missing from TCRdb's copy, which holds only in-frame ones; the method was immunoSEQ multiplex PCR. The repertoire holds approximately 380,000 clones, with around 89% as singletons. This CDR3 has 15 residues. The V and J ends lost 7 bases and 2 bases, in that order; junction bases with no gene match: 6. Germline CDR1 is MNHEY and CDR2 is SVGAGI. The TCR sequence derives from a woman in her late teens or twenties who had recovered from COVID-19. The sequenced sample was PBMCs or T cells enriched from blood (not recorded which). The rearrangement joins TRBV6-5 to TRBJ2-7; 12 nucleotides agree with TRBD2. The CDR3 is CASTRLAGAAYEQYF. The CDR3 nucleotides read TGTGCCAGCACCAGACTAGCGGGGGCCGCCTACGAGCAGTACTTC.